This T cell receptor (beta chain) was profiled in a study of CD8+ T cells in alopecia areata. This clone was seen only a few times. Sequencing templates came from extracted RNA that was reverse transcribed into cDNA. Sequencing was performed with immunoSEQ multiplex PCR; in TCRdb, only in-frame clones are kept and a portion is missing. Of about 280,000 clones listed, about 62% were seen once; the top ten hold 1.8%. Trimming shortened V by 3 bases and J by 2 bases, and 9 bases separated the two germline ends. CDR1 SQVTM and CDR2 ANQGSEA come from the germline V gene. The CDR3 contains 13 residues. Regarding treatment: oral pan-JAK inhibitor, 5-10 mg twice daily. Patients with alopecia areata provided lesional scalp punch biopsies as well as peripheral blood.

The chain recombines TRBV29-1 with TRBJ2-3; D call uncertain. Sequencing used CD4+ T cells sorted from blood, obtained at week 24, from a patient treated with tofacitinib. The receptor's source is a human donor with alopecia areata. CDR3 coding DNA: TGCAGCGTTGATAACCTCTTCACAGATACGCAGTATTTT. The encoded protein is CSVDNLFTDTQYF.